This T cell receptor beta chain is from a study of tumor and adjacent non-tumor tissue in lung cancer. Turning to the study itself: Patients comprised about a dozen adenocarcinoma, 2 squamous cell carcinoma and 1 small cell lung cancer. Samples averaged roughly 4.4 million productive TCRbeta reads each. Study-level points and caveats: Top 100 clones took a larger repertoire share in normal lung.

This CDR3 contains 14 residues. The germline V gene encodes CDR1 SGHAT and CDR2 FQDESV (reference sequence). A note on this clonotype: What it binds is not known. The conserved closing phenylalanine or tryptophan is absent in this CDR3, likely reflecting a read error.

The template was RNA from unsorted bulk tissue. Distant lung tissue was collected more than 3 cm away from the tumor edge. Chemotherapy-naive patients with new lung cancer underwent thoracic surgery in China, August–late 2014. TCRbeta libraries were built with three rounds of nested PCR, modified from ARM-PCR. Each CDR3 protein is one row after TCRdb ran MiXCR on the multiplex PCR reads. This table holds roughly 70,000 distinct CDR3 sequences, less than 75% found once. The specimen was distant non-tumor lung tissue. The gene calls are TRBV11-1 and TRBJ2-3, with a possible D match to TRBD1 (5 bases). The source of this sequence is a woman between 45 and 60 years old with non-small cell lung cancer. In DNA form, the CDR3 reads TGTGTCAGCAGCATAGCTACAGGAGCTGATACGCAGTATTTG. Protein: CVSSIATGADTQYL.